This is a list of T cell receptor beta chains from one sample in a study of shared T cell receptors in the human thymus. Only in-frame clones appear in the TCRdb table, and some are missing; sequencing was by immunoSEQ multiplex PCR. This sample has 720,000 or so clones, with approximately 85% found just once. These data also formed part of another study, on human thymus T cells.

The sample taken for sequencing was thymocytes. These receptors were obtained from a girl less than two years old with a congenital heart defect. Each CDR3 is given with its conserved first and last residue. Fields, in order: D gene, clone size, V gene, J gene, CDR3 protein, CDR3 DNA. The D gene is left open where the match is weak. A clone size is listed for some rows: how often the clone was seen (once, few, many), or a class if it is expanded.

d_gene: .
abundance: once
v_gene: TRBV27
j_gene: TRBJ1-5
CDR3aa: CASSLYMGAQHQPQHF
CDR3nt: TGTGCCAGCAGTTTATATATGGGGGCTCAGCATCAGCCCCAGCATTTT

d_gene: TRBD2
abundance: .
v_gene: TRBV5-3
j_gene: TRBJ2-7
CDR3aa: CARSLVGLAQSSYEQYF
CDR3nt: TGTGCCAGAAGCTTGGTGGGACTAGCGCAAAGCTCCTACGAGCAGTACTTC

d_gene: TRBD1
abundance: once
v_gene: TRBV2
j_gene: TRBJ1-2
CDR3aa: CASSSTGTGGNGYTF
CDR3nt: TGTGCCAGCAGTTCCACCGGGACAGGGGGCAACGGCTACACCTTC

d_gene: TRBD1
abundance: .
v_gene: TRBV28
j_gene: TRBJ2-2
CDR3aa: CASSMLHPGQGKSGELFF
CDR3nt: TGTGCCAGCAGCATGCTTCACCCGGGACAGGGGAAATCCGGGGAGCTGTTTTTT

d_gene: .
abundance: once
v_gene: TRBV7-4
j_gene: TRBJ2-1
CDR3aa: CASSPTAGDNEQFF
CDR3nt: TGTGCCAGCAGCCCCACGGCCGGAGACAATGAGCAGTTCTTC

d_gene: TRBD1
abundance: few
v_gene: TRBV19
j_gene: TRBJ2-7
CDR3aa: CASTPGTGAAYEQYF
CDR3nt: TGTGCCAGTACACCGGGGACAGGGGCCGCCTACGAGCAGTACTTC

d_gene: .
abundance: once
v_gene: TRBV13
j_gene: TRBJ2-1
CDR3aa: CASSPGRGDSYDEQFF
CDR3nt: TGTGCCAGCTCCCCGGGGCGCGGGGACTCCTACGATGAGCAGTTCTTC

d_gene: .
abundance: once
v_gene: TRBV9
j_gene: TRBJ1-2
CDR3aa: CASSVANFGTGPYGYTF
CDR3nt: TGTGCCAGCAGCGTAGCTAATTTCGGCACAGGACCCTATGGCTACACCTTC

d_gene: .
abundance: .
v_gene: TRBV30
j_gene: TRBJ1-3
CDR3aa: CAWGDLRGSGNTIYF
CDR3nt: TGTGCCTGGGGGGACCTCAGGGGCTCGGGAAACACCATATATTTT

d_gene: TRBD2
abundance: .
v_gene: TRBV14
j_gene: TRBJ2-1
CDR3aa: CASSLVIAGGRVNEQFF
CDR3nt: TGTGCCAGCAGCCTTGTTATAGCGGGGGGTCGGGTCAATGAGCAGTTCTTC

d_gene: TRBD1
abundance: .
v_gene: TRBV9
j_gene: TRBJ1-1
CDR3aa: CASSVEQGTQGQAFF
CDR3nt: TGTGCCAGCAGCGTAGAACAGGGGACTCAGGGGCAGGCTTTCTTT